These 32 T cell receptor beta chains originate from one sample sequenced in a study of T cell repertoires in cytomegalovirus infection. One entry per CDR3 protein results from TCRdb running MiXCR on the reads. Here the sample spans just under 300,000 distinct CDR3 sequences, about 8.8% being singletons. Sequencing input: PBMCs. Every receptor here comes from a human donor in good health (CMV status not recorded). Some clones in this sample may be carry-over from other donors' samples.

This clonotype came up many times. The chain uses TRBV6-2 or TRBV6-3 and TRBJ1-1; D unclear. V was trimmed by 5 bases and J by 1 base, leaving 11 bases between them. This CDR3 is built from 14 residues. Germline assignment: CDR1 MNHEY and CDR2 SVGEGT. Here the CDR3 DNA reads TGTGCCAGCAGTCGCTTTGCCACGAACACTGAAGCTTTCTTT. Translating gives CASSRFATNTEAFF.

This clonotype was picked up a small number of times. The chain employs TRBV28 and TRBJ2-2, with unresolved D. From germline, CDR1 is MDHEN and CDR2 SYDVKM. The CDR3 is 13 residues long. With 3 bases removed from V and 6 bases from J, the gap between germline ends came to 8 bases. The CDR3 nucleotides are TGTGCCAGCAGTTTGGCCGTCCCCGGGGAGCTGTTTTTT. Amino acids: CASSLAVPGELFF.

This clonotype was detected ten times or more. This chain links TRBV28 with TRBJ1-1; 7 bases are a match to TRBD1. J gave up 8 bases and V 5 bases, and 5 bases lay outside the gene matches. Germline lookup yields CDR1 MDHEN and CDR2 SYDVKM. The CDR3 sequence is 12 residues long. The CDR3 coding sequence is TGTGCCAGCAGTCTTTTGGGACAGGAAGCTTTCTTT. Translated: CASSLLGQEAFF. Full variable domain (rest looked up from reference TRBV28 and TRBJ1-1): DVKVTQSSRYLVKRTGEKVFLECVQDMDHENMFWYRQDPGLGLRLIYFSYDVKMKEKGDIPEGYSVSREKKERFSLILESASTNQTSMYLCASSLLGQEAFFGQGTRLTVV.

With regard to this clonotype: Possible read error: a much larger clone is one base away. J is TRBJ2-1 and V is TRBV6-5; D not certain. Trimming stripped 6 bases from V and 8 bases from J, with 17 bases between. Germline CDR1 MNHEY, CDR2 SVGAGI. This CDR3 has 14 amino acids. CDR3 amino acids: CASSVCGEYHEQFF. CDR3 nucleotides: TGTGCCAGCAGCGTTTGTGGAGAATATCATGAGCAGTTCTTC.

In its sample, this clonotype was seen many times. V gene TRBV20-1 combines with J gene TRBJ1-1; D is unclear. With 1 base removed from V and 3 bases from J, the gap between germline ends came to 12 bases. The CDR3 is 14 amino acids. Germline V gene sequence: CDR1 DFQATT, CDR2 SNEGSKA (reference sequence). The CDR3 here is CSARVLGRDTEAFF. The CDR3 DNA reads as TGCAGTGCTAGAGTACTTGGCCGAGACACTGAAGCTTTCTTT.

A few counts support this clonotype. The chain joins TRBV20-1 to TRBJ1-1; 10 positions match TRBD1. CDR3 length: 14 residues. J lost 5 bases, V lost 1 base, and 4 bases had no gene match. Germline V gives CDR1 DFQATT, CDR2 SNEGSKA (reference sequence). CDR3 residues: CSARVDRGTTEAFF. CDR3 DNA sequence: TGCAGTGCTAGAGTGGACAGGGGGACGACTGAAGCTTTCTTT.

There are many counts of this clonotype. The chain uses TRBV20-1 and TRBJ2-7, with unresolved D. This CDR3 is built from 12 residues. The V and J ends lost 5 bases and 2 bases respectively, with 10 bases between them. In germline, CDR1 is DFQATT, CDR2 SNEGSKA (reference sequence). The CDR3 sequence: CSAQDGPYEQYF. CDR3 coding DNA: TGCAGTGCTCAGGACGGACCCTACGAGCAGTACTTC.

This clonotype was observed at least ten times. The chain combines TRBV7-2 with TRBJ1-3; D not resolved. Deletions cut 5 bases from V and 3 bases from J, with 8 bases between. Germline V CDR1 and CDR2: SGHTA, FQGNSA. The CDR3 has 13 residues. CDR3 loop: CASSLQNGNTIYF. The CDR3 DNA reads TGTGCCAGCAGCCTGCAGAATGGAAACACCATATATTTT.

This clonotype was detected once. The V call is TRBV3-1, the J call TRBJ2-5; D might be TRBD1 (6 bases). This CDR3 comprises 13 residues. The germline gives CDR1 LGHDT, CDR2 YNNKEL (reference sequence). Trimming stripped 2 bases from V and 6 bases from J, with 10 bases between. The CDR3 protein is CASSQQQGQTQYF. The CDR3 region has the DNA TGTGCCAGCAGCCAACAACAGGGTCAGACCCAGTACTTC.

This clonotype came up many times. The V and J genes are TRBV29-1 and TRBJ2-7; 10 nucleotides align to TRBD1. V lost 7 bases to trimming and J lost 0 bases; unmatched junction nucleotides: 12. Per germline, CDR1 SQVTM and CDR2 ANQGSEA. The CDR3 is made up of 16 amino acids. CDR3 region: CSASIPGQGSSYEQYF. CDR3 coding DNA: TGCAGCGCTTCAATACCGGGACAGGGGAGCTCCTACGAGCAGTACTTC.

The table lists this clonotype with many counts. V is TRBV18 and J is TRBJ2-4; D is unresolved. Trimming removed 3 bases at V and 0 bases at J, with 9 bases between. Germline V lookup: CDR1 KGHSH, CDR2 LQKENI. This CDR3 spans 15 amino acids. DNA of the CDR3: TGTGCCAGCTCACCCATCCAGCTAGCCAAAAACATTCAGTACTTC. Translated: CASSPIQLAKNIQYF.

This chain connects TRBV19 to TRBJ2-7, with 8 nucleotides matching TRBD2. CDR1 LNHDA and CDR2 SQIVND come from the germline V gene (reference sequence). V shed 7 bases, J shed 3 bases, and the junction held 14 bases outside the gene matches. The CDR3 is 16 residues long. CDR3 sequence (DNA): TGTGCCAGTACCCCGTCGGAAGGTAGCGGGGACTACGAGCAGTACTTC. Translation: CASTPSEGSGDYEQYF.

The J gene is TRBJ2-7, the V gene TRBV10-2, with a tentative D call TRBD2 (7 bases). The length of the CDR3 is 14 residues. Trimming stripped 6 bases from V and 6 bases from J, with 18 bases between. The V gene's germline CDR1 is WSHSY and CDR2 SAAADI. CDR3 residues: CASSDYRGAGEQYV. The CDR3 bases are TGCGCCAGCAGCGACTATCGGGGGGCGGGCGAGCAGTACGTC.

This clonotype has ten or more counts. The chain joins TRBV7-9 to TRBJ2-5, with D perhaps TRBD1 or TRBD2 (6 bases each). CDR3 length: 17 amino acids. Germline lookup yields CDR1 SEHNR and CDR2 FQNEAQ (reference sequence). Trimming took off 6 bases at V and 3 bases at J, with 23 bases between the two ends. The CDR3 is CASSWTGARLAKETQYF. The CDR3 DNA sequence: TGTGCCAGCAGTTGGACGGGGGCACGGCTGGCAAAAGAGACCCAGTACTTC.

This clonotype has a count of ten or more. This chain connects TRBV5-4 to TRBJ1-3; no definite D call. The CDR3 sequence is 16 residues long. The V end lost 1 base, the J end lost 4 bases, and 15 bases lay between the germline ends. CDR1 is SGHNT, CDR2 YYREEE, per germline (reference sequence). The CDR3 coding sequence is TGTGCCAGCAGCTTGTATTACCCAACGAAAGGAAACACCATATATTTT. Its protein product is CASSLYYPTKGNTIYF.

Many counts were recorded for this clonotype. The CDR3 DNA reads as TGTGCCATCAGTGGAAATAGCGGGGGAGAGACCCAGTACTTC. Translating gives CAISGNSGGETQYF. The chain carries TRBV10-3 and TRBJ2-5, with 9 bases aligning to TRBD2. V was pared by 4 bases and J by 4 bases, with 4 bases of the junction left unmatched. The CDR3 is made up of 14 amino acids. Germline CDR1 and CDR2: ENHRY and SYGVKD.

V and J are TRBV12-3 or TRBV12-4 and TRBJ2-1; D might be TRBD1 (5 bases). The CDR3 extends over 13 amino acids. V was clipped by 5 bases and J by 10 bases, with 15 bases between them. This CDR3 reads CASSPVRAGEQFF. CDR3 DNA: TGTGCCAGCAGTCCCGTCAGGGCTGGAGAGCAGTTCTTC.

This chain joins TRBV28 and TRBJ2-7, with D perhaps TRBD1 (5 bases). CDR3 size: 13 residues. Germline V lookup: CDR1 MDHEN, CDR2 SYDVKM. Trimming cost V 4 bases and J 6 bases, with 13 bases left between them. The CDR3 reads CASSSPGNREQYV. In DNA, the CDR3 is TGTGCCAGCAGTTCCCCAGGGAACCGCGAGCAGTACGTC.

Many counts were recorded for this clonotype. This chain joins TRBV5-1 and TRBJ1-5; D is undetermined. V lost 5 bases and J 2 bases, leaving 11 bases between the germline ends. The CDR3 spans 14 residues. Per germline, CDR1 SGHRS and CDR2 YFSETQ. CDR3 nucleotides: TGCGCCAGCAGACCAGCCGTAGGCAATCAGCCCCAGCATTTT. Translation gives CASRPAVGNQPQHF.

This clonotype has a count of ten or more. The rearrangement joins TRBV6-2 or TRBV6-3 to TRBJ2-4, with 12 nucleotides matching TRBD2. This CDR3 has 20 amino acids. Germline CDR1 is MNHEY and CDR2 is SVGEGT. V shed 5 bases and J 0 bases; nucleotides not matched to a gene: 14. The CDR3 nucleotides read TGTGCCAGCAGTACCCCTTGGACTAGCGGGGAGACCGTAGCCAAAAACATTCAGTACTTC. As protein: CASSTPWTSGETVAKNIQYF.

This clonotype has only one observation. The V gene is TRBV6-1, the J gene TRBJ2-7, with TRBD1 as a possible D gene (5 bases). Germline assignment: CDR1 MNHNS and CDR2 SASEGT. There are 14 residues in the CDR3. Trimming took off 0 bases at V and 3 bases at J, with 9 bases between the two ends. CDR3 loop: CASSEAGQFYEQYV. The CDR3 region has the DNA TGTGCCAGCAGTGAAGCGGGGCAGTTCTACGAGCAGTACGTC.

V is TRBV4-1 and J is TRBJ1-5, with 7 nucleotides matching TRBD1. Germline CDR1 reads MGHRA; CDR2 reads YSYEKL. The CDR3 has 16 residues. Unmatched junction bases numbered 10, after V lost 3 bases and J lost 5 bases. This CDR3 is CASSQEQAGGYQPQHF. DNA for the CDR3: TGCGCCAGCAGCCAGGAGCAAGCAGGGGGTTATCAGCCCCAGCATTTT.

The CDR3 loop is CASNKIRQINTEAFF. The CDR3 DNA is TGTGCCAGCAACAAAATTCGACAGATTAACACTGAAGCTTTCTTT. This chain connects TRBV6-5 to TRBJ1-1, with a weak D call TRBD1 (5 bases). This CDR3 comprises 15 residues. Trimming took 7 bases from V and 2 from J, leaving 17 bases between them. Germline CDR1 is MNHEY and CDR2 is SVGAGI.

Ten or more counts support this clonotype. This chain links TRBV6-2 or TRBV6-3 with TRBJ1-6; D remains unclear. The germline gives CDR1 MNHEY, CDR2 SVGEGT. The V gene lost 6 bases and the J gene lost 6 bases, with 12 bases spanning the gap. The CDR3 consists of 14 residues. This chain's CDR3 is CASSTAVFNSPLHF. The CDR3 nucleotides are TGTGCCAGCAGCACCGCGGTTTTTAATTCACCCCTCCACTTT.

This clonotype was seen only a few times. The rearrangement uses TRBV20-1 and TRBJ2-1, with D possibly matching TRBD1 (5 bases). V gave up 4 bases and J gave up 0 bases, with 13 bases separating them. The CDR3 is 15 amino acids. The germline CDR1 and CDR2 sequences are DFQATT and SNEGSKA (reference sequence). The CDR3: CSATTSQGSYNEQFF. For the CDR3, the DNA is TGCAGTGCTACTACAAGTCAGGGCTCCTACAATGAGCAGTTCTTC.

This clonotype came up many times. J is TRBJ2-2 and V is TRBV7-2; D is possibly TRBD1 (5 bases). The CDR3 sequence is 13 residues long. With 3 bases removed from V and 6 bases from J, the gap between germline ends came to 8 bases. From germline, CDR1 is SGHTA and CDR2 FQGNSA. CDR3 DNA: TGTGCCAGCAGCTTCAGGGATCCCGGGGAGCTGTTTTTT. Translation: CASSFRDPGELFF.

This clonotype was seen many times. The chain employs TRBV7-2 and TRBJ2-5, with D perhaps being TRBD1 or TRBD2 (5 bases each). This CDR3 is built from 16 residues. Deletions cut 4 bases from V and 4 bases from J, with 19 bases between. Germline V lookup: CDR1 SGHTA, CDR2 FQGNSA. CDR3 loop: CASSSPRGAERETQYF. The CDR3 region has the DNA TGTGCCAGCAGCTCTCCACGAGGGGCGGAGCGAGAGACCCAGTACTTC.

Many counts were recorded for this clonotype. This sequence joins TRBV18 and TRBJ2-1; no clear D gene. CDR1 KGHSH and CDR2 LQKENI come from the germline V gene. This CDR3 is built from 14 residues. Trimming left V 0 bases short and J 0 bases short, with 3 bases between. The DNA for the CDR3 is TGTGCCAGCTCACCACCGGTCTCCTACAATGAGCAGTTCTTC. Its protein product is CASSPPVSYNEQFF.

Concerning this clonotype itself: One end of the junction is discordant with germline, which a read error may explain. The chain is built from TRBV3-1 and TRBJ2-7; tentatively, D is TRBD1 (6 bases). The germline V gene has CDR1 LGHDT and CDR2 YNNKEL (reference sequence). CDR3 length: 13 residues. CDR3 in amino acids: CASSRGRSEQGTF. The CDR3 region has the DNA TGTGCCAGCAGCCGAGGGCGATCGGAACAGGGAACCTTC.

This clonotype was detected many times. The chain recombines TRBV6-5 with TRBJ1-6; 7 nucleotides agree with TRBD1. The CDR3 sequence is 14 residues long. Unmatched junction bases numbered 8, after V lost 6 bases and J lost 9 bases. Germline CDR1 reads MNHEY; CDR2 reads SVGAGI. The CDR3 bases are TGTGCCAGCAGAGACCGACAGGGAATTTCACCCCTCCACTTT. This codes for CASRDRQGISPLHF.

Many counts were recorded for this clonotype. The chain uses TRBV10-3 and TRBJ2-2, with TRBD1 as a possible D gene (6 bases). CDR1 ENHRY and CDR2 SYGVKD come from the germline V gene. With 3 bases removed from V and 3 bases from J, the gap between germline ends came to 8 bases. CDR3 length: 14 amino acids. CDR3 DNA sequence: TGTGCCATCAGTGAAAGGGGGTACACCGGGGAGCTGTTTTTT. Translation: CAISERGYTGELFF.

This clonotype was seen repeatedly, ten times or more. The rearrangement links TRBV20-1 to TRBJ1-2, with D uncertain. This CDR3 is built from 14 residues. The V end was cut by 0 bases, the J end by 2 bases, with 10 bases between. Germline lookup yields CDR1 DFQATT and CDR2 SNEGSKA (reference sequence). The CDR3 DNA follows: TGCAGTGCTAGAGACCTTATTAACAACTATGGCTACACCTTC. Translated, it gives CSARDLINNYGYTF.